This T cell receptor (beta chain) appears in the sequencing data of a study of blood T cells in healthy people across ages. J lost 9 bases, V lost 3 bases, and 16 bases had no gene match. The germline V gene has CDR1 SQVTM and CDR2 ANQGSEA. This CDR3 comprises 16 residues. Alongside a J-beta primer mix, a sample-barcoded 5' primer served in a second PCR lasting about 7 to 12 cycles. All samples yielded 3 million or more CDR3-containing paired-end reads. In TCRdb, the 5' RACE reads were re-called with MiXCR into one record per CDR3 protein. In the table there are 650,000 to 700,000 distinct CDR3 sequences, over 40% of which are singletons. Each donor gave approximately 9.5 milliliters of peripheral blood. The authors isolated at least 6.5 million PBMCs per sample.

This chain links TRBV29-1 with TRBJ2-1; 8 bases are a match to TRBD2. Sequenced sample: blood. The sequence derives from a woman aged 80 or over in good health. The CDR3 sequence: CSVEKPRGGVGAEQFF. Written as DNA, the CDR3 is TGCAGCGTTGAGAAACCCCGGGGGGGCGTTGGAGCTGAGCAGTTCTTC.